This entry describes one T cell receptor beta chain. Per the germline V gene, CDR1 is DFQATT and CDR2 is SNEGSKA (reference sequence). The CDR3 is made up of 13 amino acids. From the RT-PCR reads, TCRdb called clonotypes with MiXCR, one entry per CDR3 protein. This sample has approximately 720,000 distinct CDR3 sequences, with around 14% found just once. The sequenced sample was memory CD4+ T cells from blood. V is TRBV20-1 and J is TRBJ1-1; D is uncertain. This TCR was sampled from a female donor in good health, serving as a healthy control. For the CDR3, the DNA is TGCAGGGGCCGGCGGTTCTCGAACACTGAAGCTTTCTTT. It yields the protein CRGRRFSNTEAFF.